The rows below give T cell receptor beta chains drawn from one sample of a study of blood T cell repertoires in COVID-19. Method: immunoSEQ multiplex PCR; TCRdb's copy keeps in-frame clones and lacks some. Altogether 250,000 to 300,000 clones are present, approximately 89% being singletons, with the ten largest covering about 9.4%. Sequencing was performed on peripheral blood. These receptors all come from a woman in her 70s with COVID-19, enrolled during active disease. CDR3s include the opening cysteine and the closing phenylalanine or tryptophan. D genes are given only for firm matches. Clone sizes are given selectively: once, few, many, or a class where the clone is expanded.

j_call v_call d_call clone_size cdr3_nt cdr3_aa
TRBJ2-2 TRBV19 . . TGTGCCAGTAGTCCGACAACAACCGGGGAGCTGTTTTTT CASSPTTTGELFF
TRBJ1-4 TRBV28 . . TGTGCCAGCAGCTGGGCTTGGACTCGCTCGGCTAATGAAAAACTGTTTTTT CASSWAWTRSANEKLFF
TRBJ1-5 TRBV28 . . TGTGCCAGCAGTTTACCAGGCAATCAGCCCCAGCATTTT CASSLPGNQPQHF
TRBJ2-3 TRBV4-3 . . TGCGCCAGCAGCCATATGACGGGGGGCACAGATACGCAGTATTTT CASSHMTGGTDTQYF
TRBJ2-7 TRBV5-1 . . TGCGCCAGCAGCGTACTGCAGGGTATCGTCCACGAGCAGTACTTC CASSVLQGIVHEQYF
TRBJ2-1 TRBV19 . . TGTGCCAGTAGTATAGATCTGTGGGCACAGGAGCAGTTCTTC CASSIDLWAQEQFF
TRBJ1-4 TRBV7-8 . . TGTGCCAGCAGCTTAGAGACATTCAATGAAAAACTGTTTTTT CASSLETFNEKLFF
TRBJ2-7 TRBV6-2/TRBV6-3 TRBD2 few TGTGCCAGCAGTTACACCATAGCGGGCCCCTCCTACGAGCAGTACTTC CASSYTIAGPSYEQYF
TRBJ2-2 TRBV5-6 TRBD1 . TGTGCCAGCAGCCTCTACCCAGGGGGTATCACCGGGGAGCTGTTTTTT CASSLYPGGITGELFF
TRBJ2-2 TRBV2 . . TGTGCCAGCAGTGAAGGTCCGACCGGGGAGCTGTTTTTT CASSEGPTGELFF
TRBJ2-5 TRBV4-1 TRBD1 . TGCGCCAGCAGCCGCATCCGGGACAGCCTTACGGAGACCCAGTACTTC CASSRIRDSLTETQYF
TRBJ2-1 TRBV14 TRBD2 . TGTGCCAGCAGCCAGGGCGGGAGCTCCTACAATGAGCAGTTCTTC CASSQGGSSYNEQFF
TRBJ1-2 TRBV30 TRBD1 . TGTGCCTGGAGTGAACAGGGGGTCTATGGCTACACCTTC CAWSEQGVYGYTF
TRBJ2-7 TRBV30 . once TGTGCCTGGAGCGGAAGCAGGGCAATCCCCTCCTACGAGCAGTACTTC CAWSGSRAIPSYEQYF
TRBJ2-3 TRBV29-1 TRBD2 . TGCAGCGCTAGGACTAGCGTGGGCACAGATACGCAGTATTTT CSARTSVGTDTQYF
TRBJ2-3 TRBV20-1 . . TGCAGTTCCCCAGAGGCAGATACGCAGTATTTT CSSPEADTQYF
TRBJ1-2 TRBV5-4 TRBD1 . TGTGCCAGCAGCCGGGACAGTGCCTCTAACTATGGCTACACCTTC CASSRDSASNYGYTF
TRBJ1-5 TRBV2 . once TGTGCCAGCAGTGCGGAGAATCAGCCCCAGCATTTT CASSAENQPQHF
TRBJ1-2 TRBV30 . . TGTGCCTGGAGCGGAGCCTATGGCTACACCTTC CAWSGAYGYTF
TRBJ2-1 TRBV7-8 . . TGTGCCAGCAGCCCGTTGACTAGATCCCCGCGTGAGCAGTTCTTC CASSPLTRSPREQFF
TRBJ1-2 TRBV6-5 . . TGTGCCAGCAGTTATCCAGGGCCCAACTATGGCTACACCTTC CASSYPGPNYGYTF
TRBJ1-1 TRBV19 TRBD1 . TGTGCCAGTAGTAGACAGGGGCTAACTGAAGCTTTCTTT CASSRQGLTEAFF
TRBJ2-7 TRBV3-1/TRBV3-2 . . TGTGCCAGCAGCCAAGATCTCCACGAGCAGTACTTC CASSQDLHEQYF
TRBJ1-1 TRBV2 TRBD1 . TGTGCCAGCAGCTACAGGGGGCTTGTTGGCACTGAAGCTTTCTTT CASSYRGLVGTEAFF
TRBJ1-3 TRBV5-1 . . TGCGCCAGCAGCCCTGGTAGTGGAAACACCATATATTTT CASSPGSGNTIYF